This T cell receptor (beta chain) was identified during a study of radiation and T cells in renal cell carcinoma. For the study at large: Nephrectomy followed 15 Gy stereotactic body radiation by 4 weeks. Study findings and constraints: In blood, top tumor clones expanded by 2 weeks, shrinking by 4. No pretreatment tumor biopsies were available for baseline clonotypes.

For this clone: The antigen remains undetermined.

TCRdb's table, derived via immunoSEQ multiplex PCR, lists solely in-frame clones and lacks some. The sample holds over 60,000 clones; roughly 85% are singletons and the top ten take 22%. V trimming: 4 bases; J trimming: 6 bases; junction bases outside the gene matches: 5. Germline values: CDR1 SGDLS, CDR2 YYNGEE. This CDR3 region has 15 residues. Time point given: blood 2 weeks post-SBRT. Treatment in this sample: 15 Gy SBRT to primary tumor, nephrectomy 4 weeks later. The tumor was a clear cell renal cell carcinoma. The rearrangement uses TRBV9 and TRBJ1-5; TRBD1 matches at 12 bases. The clonotype comes from a woman aged 45-65 years with renal cell carcinoma. Sequences were derived from blood, sampled from a patient whose treatment included radiotherapy and nephrectomy. CDR3 loop: CASSPGTGGIQPQHF. In DNA form, the CDR3 reads TGTGCCAGCAGCCCCGGGACAGGGGGCATTCAGCCCCAGCATTTT. The full variable domain, with the rest looked up from reference TRBV9 and TRBJ1-5, is DSGVTQTPKHLITATGQRVTLRCSPRSGDLSVYWYQQSLDQGLQFLIQYYNGEERAKGNILERFSAQQFPDLHSELNLSSLELGDSALYFCASSPGTGGIQPQHFGDGTRLSIL.